The T cell receptor beta chain described here comes from a study of blood T cells in healthy people across ages. Overall study results and limits: Without sorted subsets, naive and antigen-experienced compartments could not be conclusively compared. The study found more naive CD4+ cells and higher diversity in long-lived than aged donors.

The CDR3 has 13 residues. Trimming pared 5 bases from V and 9 bases from J, leaving 14 bases between. The germline V gene has CDR1 MNHEY and CDR2 SVGAGI. The second PCR ran roughly 6 to 11 cycles with a sample-barcoded 5' primer and J-beta primers. TCRdb re-called the 5' RACE reads through MiXCR, storing one row per CDR3 protein. In the table there are 1.5 million to 2 million distinct CDR3 sequences, just under 50% of which are singletons. Total RNA extraction produced at least 5 micrograms (per sample) for the study. Concerning this clonotype: The target antigen is unknown.

This receptor was taken from a woman in her forties in good health. Sequenced material: blood. V gene TRBV6-5 combines with J gene TRBJ2-1; no reliable D call. The CDR3 bases are TGTGCCAGCAGTGCCGGATATGATCGTGAGCAGTTCTTC. This codes for CASSAGYDREQFF.